In this sample, the clone carrying this T cell receptor (beta chain) turned up a few times. What it binds is unknown. These data belong to a study of T cells in Graves' hyperthyroidism and ophthalmopathy. The CDR3 totals 13 residues. Germline V gene sequence: CDR1 MNHNS, CDR2 SASEGT. Trimming took 11 bases from V and 7 from J; bases not matched to a gene: 7. RNA transcripts were the template for amplifying TCR beta CDR3 regions. Initially, a first-round RT-PCR of the TCR CDR3 employed the HTBI primer set. TCRdb recomputed calls from the multiplex PCR reads with MiXCR, one row per CDR3 protein. The data contain about 380,000 distinct CDR3 sequences, approximately 17% of them seen just once; the ten biggest clones take up 35% to 50%. Study-wide results and limits: Progression to ophthalmopathy was predicted a median of roughly 6.8 months early. In the blood, most expanded thyroid clonotypes above 0.001 appeared as well. A model of 13 V-J features distinguished ophthalmopathy from stable hyperthyroidism.

This clonotype originated in a man between 18 and 35 years old with Graves' ophthalmopathy. What was sequenced was blood. This chain uses TRBV6-1 with TRBJ2-2, with TRBD2 matching 10 bases. CDR3 region: CASERGGLGELFF. Here the CDR3 DNA reads TGTGCCTCCGAGCGGGGGGGCCTCGGGGAGCTGTTTTTT.